Described below is a single TCR beta chain sequence and its context. Antigen: not known. These data originate in a study of graft-versus-host responses after intestinal transplantation. The overall study: All recipients were transplanted with multivisceral, liver-intestinal, or isolated intestinal grafts. Anti-thymocyte globulin induction was given to all recipients, followed by tacrolimus and steroids for around three years.

Study-wide points: Some GvH clones appeared in ileal mucosa or blood before recipient bone marrow. Graft-versus-host to host-versus-graft clonal ratios in allografts were high in patients with graft-donor T cell macrochimerism.

The method was immunoSEQ multiplex PCR; TCRdb's version includes in-frame clones alone and lacks a portion of them. Found here are 20,000 or so clones, 75% to 90% of them singletons; the top ten hold 0.95% to 1%. This CDR3 contains 14 residues. Trimming removed 5 bases at V and 0 bases at J, with 8 bases between. Germline V lookup: CDR1 PRHDT, CDR2 FYEKMQ (reference sequence). This material consisted of PBMCs, taken 450 to 480 days after intestinal transplant. The chain is built from TRBV13 and TRBJ2-1; D ambiguous. The TCR originated in a human patient who received an intestinal transplant, so some T cells may come from the graft donor. CDR3 bases: TGTGCCAGCAGCGCAGGTTCCTCCTACAATGAGCAGTTCTTC. Translation: CASSAGSSYNEQFF.